This TCR beta chain was captured in a study of beta chain features in type 1 diabetes. Whole-study findings and limits: In every one of the four CD4+ subsets, TCRB CDR3s were moderately but significantly shorter in Type 1 diabetes patients. TCRB repertoires of naive, central memory and Treg cells appeared more similar among patients than among healthy donors.

The investigators reverse transcribed all of the isolated RNA, so they sequenced expressed TCRB transcripts. Only in-frame clones appear in the TCRdb table, and some are missing; sequencing was by immunoSEQ multiplex PCR. The sample consists of about 260,000 clones, roughly 20% of them appearing once. CD45RO/CCR7/CD25/CD127/CD95/CD27 sorting isolated CD4+ naive, central memory, regulatory and stem cell-like memory cells. Purity above 98% was achieved in all sorted populations. In this sample, this clone turned up a few times. What it binds is not known. Germline lookup yields CDR1 SNHLY and CDR2 FYNNEI. V lost 4 bases, J lost 0 bases, and 9 bases lay in between. The CDR3 covers 14 residues.

This TCR derives from a woman aged 35 to 49 with type 1 diabetes. Sequenced: naive CD4+ T cells from blood. This chain links TRBV2 with TRBJ2-5; D is ambiguous. CDR3 nucleotides: TGTGCCAGCAGTGTGCGGAGCGACCAAGAGACCCAGTACTTC. Translated, it gives CASSVRSDQETQYF.